The 28 T cell receptor beta chains below all came from one sample that was sequenced in a study of T cells expressing NK-cell markers. TCRdb processed the 5' RACE reads again and assigns one entry to each CDR3 protein, with no DNA. This sample contains 200,000 to 300,000 distinct CDR3 sequences. What was sequenced was blood T cells: a sorted CD56 or NKG2C T cell subset, CD4+ or CD8+ T cells, or bulk PBMC T cells (not recorded which). These receptors were collected from a woman aged 18 to 75 in good health.

The chain links TRBV4-2 to TRBJ2-3; TCRdb lists TRBD2, though no DNA is available to test this call. The CDR3 totals 19 residues. CDR1 and CDR2 from the germline V gene are LGHNA and YNFKEQ. The CDR3: CASSQLGTSGGRSTDTQYF.

This chain joins TRBV3-1 and TRBJ2-2. This CDR3 comprises 12 residues. Germline V lookup: CDR1 LGHDT, CDR2 YNNKEL (reference sequence). The CDR3 region is CASSPYTGELFF.

The gene calls are TRBV28 and TRBJ2-7. The CDR3 length is 15 residues. Germline-derived CDR1 and CDR2 are MDHEN and SYDVKM. CDR3 sequence reads: CASSFGRRQGHEQYF.

This chain connects TRBV5-5 to TRBJ1-2. CDR3 length: 12 residues. Germline CDR1 SGHKS, CDR2 YYEKEE (reference sequence). CDR3 amino acids: CASTPGLVGYTF.

The rearrangement links TRBV25-1 to TRBJ2-6; no DNA is available, so the TRBD1 call from TCRdb remains unchecked. The CDR3 has 18 residues. Germline V gene lookup returns CDR1 MGHDK and CDR2 SYGVNS. The CDR3: CASSEYRGGSSGANVLTF.

This chain joins TRBV6-5 and TRBJ1-2; TCRdb's D gene call, TRBD1, goes unchecked for lack of DNA. This CDR3 region has 16 residues. Germline loops: CDR1 MNHEY, CDR2 SVGAGI. The CDR3 loop is CASSYLHRGGSGGYTF.

The V and J genes are TRBV18 and TRBJ2-6; the TRBD1 assignment by TCRdb is unverifiable without DNA. CDR3 length: 16 amino acids. The germline CDR1 and CDR2 sequences are KGHSH and LQKENI. The CDR3 sequence: CASSPRTGSGANVLTF.

The V and J genes are TRBV7-2 and TRBJ1-2; no DNA is available, so the TRBD1 call from TCRdb remains unchecked. Germline values: CDR1 SGHTA, CDR2 FQGNSA. The CDR3 consists of 16 residues. CDR3 region: CASSHPDRSRHYGYTF.

The rearrangement uses TRBV7-9 and TRBJ2-5; the D gene TCRdb calls, TRBD1, cannot be checked with no DNA. The CDR3 has 17 amino acids. The germline V gene has CDR1 SEHNR and CDR2 FQNEAQ (reference sequence). The CDR3 sequence: CASSSSTGATTRETQYF.

The CDR3 region is CASRTSRSYNEQFF. The chain recombines TRBV28 with TRBJ2-1. The CDR3 is 14 residues long. Per germline, CDR1 MDHEN and CDR2 SYDVKM.

This sequence joins TRBV7-2 and TRBJ2-3. Per germline, CDR1 SGHTA and CDR2 FQGNSA. CDR3 size: 13 residues. CDR3 residues: CASSHTGTDTQYF.

The CDR3 loop is CASSSVAGGPKTQYF. The chain combines TRBV12-3 or TRBV12-4 with TRBJ2-5; the TCRdb call, TRBD2, lacks DNA for checking. CDR3 length equals 15 residues.

The chain uses TRBV28 and TRBJ2-3; TCRdb names TRBD2, which stays unverified in the absence of DNA. Germline CDR1 reads MDHEN; CDR2 reads SYDVKM. This CDR3 contains 15 residues. This chain's CDR3 is CASSLEGSVTDTQYF.

The rearrangement uses TRBV11-2 and TRBJ2-5; no DNA is available, so the TRBD2 call from TCRdb remains unchecked. This CDR3 has 15 residues. Germline-derived CDR1 and CDR2 are SGHAT and FQNNGV. The CDR3: CASSLGGVVGETQYF. The variable domain in full, with the rest retrieved from reference TRBV11-2 and TRBJ2-5, is EAGVAQSPRYKIIEKRQSVAFWCNPISGHATLYWYQQILGQGPKLLIQFQNNGVVDDSQLPKDRFSAERLKGVDSTLKIQPAKLEDSAVYLCASSLGGVVGETQYFGPGTRLLVL.

J is TRBJ1-2 and V is TRBV5-1. Germline lookup yields CDR1 SGHRS and CDR2 YFSETQ. This CDR3 is built from 14 residues. The CDR3 region is CASSLVPSNYGYTF.

V and J are TRBV11-2 and TRBJ2-5; TCRdb returns TRBD1, unconfirmable since there is no DNA. Germline values: CDR1 SGHAT, CDR2 FQNNGV. CDR3 size: 14 residues. The CDR3 loop is CASSFTGGSETQYF. Variable domain in full (rest from reference TRBV11-2 and TRBJ2-5): EAGVAQSPRYKIIEKRQSVAFWCNPISGHATLYWYQQILGQGPKLLIQFQNNGVVDDSQLPKDRFSAERLKGVDSTLKIQPAKLEDSAVYLCASSFTGGSETQYFGPGTRLLVL.

V and J are TRBV4-3 and TRBJ2-2; absent DNA, TCRdb's TRBD1 call cannot be checked. The CDR3 length is 14 residues. CDR1 and CDR2 (germline): LGHNA, YSLEER. The CDR3 reads CASSQTGPTGELFF.

V usage is TRBV20-1 and J usage is TRBJ2-1; without DNA, the TCRdb call of TRBD2 cannot be checked. CDR3 size: 17 residues. Germline CDR1 is DFQATT and CDR2 is SNEGSKA (reference sequence). CDR3 in amino acids: CSASASGNYWLDNEQFF.

The chain combines TRBV5-8 with TRBJ2-2; TCRdb reports TRBD2, a call that lacks DNA to check it against. Germline loops: CDR1 SGHTS, CDR2 YDEGEE. This CDR3 comprises 16 residues. CDR3 amino acids: CASSPGLVLNTGELFF. The variable domain in full, completed from reference TRBV5-8 and TRBJ2-2, reads EAGVTQSPTHLIKTRGQQATLRCSPISGHTSVYWYQQALGLGLQFLLWYDEGEERNRGNFPPRFSGRQFPNYSSELNVNALELEDSALYLCASSPGLVLNTGELFFGEGSRLTVL.

The J gene is TRBJ1-1, the V gene TRBV12-3 or TRBV12-4; absent DNA, TCRdb's TRBD1 call cannot be checked. The CDR3 runs 15 residues. The CDR3 spells CASRKTGPLNTEAFF.

This chain links TRBV7-6 with TRBJ1-5; TCRdb designates TRBD1, a call that cannot be tested without DNA. The germline CDR1 and CDR2 sequences are SGHVS and FNYEAQ. This CDR3 region has 14 residues. CDR3: CASSLGTGYQPQHF.

The J gene is TRBJ2-7, the V gene TRBV28; TCRdb's assignment of TRBD1 cannot be checked, as there is no DNA. Looked up from germline, CDR1 is MDHEN and CDR2 is SYDVKM. The CDR3 covers 13 residues. CDR3 loop: CASSLGAVYEQYF.

J is TRBJ2-1 and V is TRBV6-2 or TRBV6-3; no DNA is available, so the TRBD2 call from TCRdb remains unchecked. The CDR3 consists of 13 residues. Germline V gene data show CDR1 as MNHEY and CDR2 as SVGEGT. The chain's CDR3 is CATLGLTTNEQFF.

This sequence joins TRBV9 and TRBJ2-1. CDR3 length: 13 residues. Per germline, CDR1 SGDLS and CDR2 YYNGEE. CDR3: CASSVGIDGEQFF. The full variable domain, its missing parts supplied by reference TRBV9 and TRBJ2-1, is DSGVTQTPKHLITATGQRVTLRCSPRSGDLSVYWYQQSLDQGLQFLIQYYNGEERAKGNILERFSAQQFPDLHSELNLSSLELGDSALYFCASSVGIDGEQFFGPGTRLTVL.

The CDR3 region is CSVTGARPEAFF. The chain employs TRBV29-1 and TRBJ1-1; lacking DNA, the TRBD1 call made by TCRdb goes unchecked. The CDR3 runs to 12 residues. Germline assignment: CDR1 SQVTM and CDR2 ANQGSEA.

This chain joins TRBV27 and TRBJ2-5. The CDR3 loop spans 13 amino acids. Germline CDR1 MNHEY, CDR2 SMNVEV (reference sequence). The chain's CDR3 is CASSLRGTETQYF.

V is TRBV27 and J is TRBJ2-4; TCRdb's assignment of TRBD2 cannot be checked, as there is no DNA. The CDR3 sequence is 11 residues long. In germline, CDR1 is MNHEY, CDR2 SMNVEV (reference sequence). CDR3 loop: CASSSRDIQYF.

J is TRBJ2-3 and V is TRBV29-1; the TCRdb call, TRBD2, lacks DNA for checking. Germline CDR1 SQVTM, CDR2 ANQGSEA. The CDR3 length is 19 residues. CDR3 protein: CSVIRLGGRRTGSPDTQYF.